The next 10 T cell receptor beta chains were all read from a single sample in a study of T cell responses to AZD1222 COVID-19 vaccine (dated by TCRdb to the early 2020s). In light of the paper, this sample's time point label describes: baseline before first vaccination. The library relied on the immunoSEQ multiplex PCR assay. TCRdb provides this immuneACCESS table in a form limited to in-frame rearrangements. Some clones are lacking; in checked studies, under half of them reflect an unresolved V gene, and why the rest are absent is not known. In this sample the table shows 95,000 to 150,000 clones, around nine tenths of which occur a single time. More than 6% of the sample belongs to the ten largest clones. Sequenced material: peripheral blood, taken on day 0 of AZD1222 vaccination. Receptors were obtained from an adult in good health.

This clone has more than one count but fewer than ten. The V and J genes are TRBV7-8 and TRBJ2-7; D might be TRBD1 (5 bases). Deletions cut 1 base from V and 5 bases from J, with 15 bases between. The CDR3 sequence is 15 residues long. CDR1 and CDR2 from the germline V gene are SGHVS and FQNEAQ. The CDR3 sequence: CASSLVAQGTDEQYF. Here the CDR3 DNA reads TGTGCCAGCAGCTTAGTAGCTCAGGGTACTGACGAGCAGTACTTC. Full variable domain (rest looked up from reference TRBV7-8 and TRBJ2-7): GAGVSQSPRYKVAKRGQDVALRCDPISGHVSLFWYQQALGQGPEFLTYFQNEAQLDKSGLPSDRFFAERPEGSVSTLKIQRTQQEDSAVYLCASSLVAQGTDEQYFGPGTRLTVT.

This chain links TRBV6-1 with TRBJ2-2; TRBD2 matches 11 bases. CDR1 MNHNS and CDR2 SASEGT come from the germline V gene. Trimming at V came to 4 bases and at J to 6 bases, leaving 10 bases not matched to a gene. This CDR3 region has 17 residues. The CDR3 DNA sequence: TGTGCCAGCAGTGGCCCCCCGGGACTAGCGGCCGCCGGGGAGCTGTTTTTT. Its translation is CASSGPPGLAAAGELFF.

The sample holds one count of this clone. The gene calls are TRBV4-1 and TRBJ1-1; no definite D call. V was cut by 3 bases and J by 4 bases, with 9 bases left in between. CDR3 size: 13 residues. Germline V gives CDR1 MGHRA, CDR2 YSYEKL. This CDR3 reads CASSHLGFTEAFF. DNA of the CDR3: TGCGCCAGCAGCCATCTGGGGTTCACTGAAGCTTTCTTT.

The J gene is TRBJ1-5, the V gene TRBV18; D gene unclear. Looked up from germline, CDR1 is KGHSH and CDR2 is LQKENI. Deletions cut 2 bases from V and 7 bases from J, with 15 bases between. The CDR3 contains 15 residues. CDR3 sequence (DNA): TGTGCCAGCTCACCAAAGAAGGGAACTGGGCAGCCCCAGCATTTT. This translates into CASSPKKGTGQPQHF.

The rearrangement joins TRBV3-1 (or the pseudogene TRBV3-2) to TRBJ2-1; possibly TRBD1 for D (5 bases). The germline CDR1 and CDR2 sequences are LGHDT and YNNKEL (reference sequence). The V and J ends lost 1 base and 10 bases respectively, with 11 bases between them. The CDR3 is made up of 13 amino acids. The CDR3 protein is CASSQGRGREQFF. CDR3 nucleotide sequence: TGTGCCAGCAGCCAAGGAAGGGGAAGGGAGCAGTTCTTC.

The rearrangement joins TRBV20-1 to TRBJ2-7; 8 bases match TRBD1. The junction had 7 bases not matched to a gene; V was cut back by 3 bases and J by 3 bases. Germline CDR1 is DFQATT and CDR2 is SNEGSKA (reference sequence). CDR3 size: 14 residues. CDR3 sequence: CSASWTGTLYEQYF. For the CDR3, the DNA is TGCAGTGCTAGTTGGACAGGGACTCTCTACGAGCAGTACTTC.

V and J are TRBV2 and TRBJ2-7, with 7 bases identical to TRBD2. Germline V gene lookup returns CDR1 SNHLY and CDR2 FYNNEI. V trimming: 1 base; J trimming: 0 bases; junction bases outside the gene matches: 3. This CDR3 has 15 residues. The CDR3 region is CASSEDRTSSYEQYF. The CDR3 bases are TGTGCCAGCAGTGAAGATCGGACTAGCTCCTACGAGCAGTACTTC.

V usage is TRBV20-1 and J usage is TRBJ2-7; 8 bases align to TRBD1. Looked up from germline, CDR1 is DFQATT and CDR2 is SNEGSKA (reference sequence). This CDR3 is built from 14 residues. Trimming took 3 bases from V and 3 from J; bases not matched to a gene: 7. CDR3 nucleotide sequence: TGCAGTGCTAGTGGGGTGACAGGGGACTACGAGCAGTACTTC. It translates to CSASGVTGDYEQYF.

V and J are TRBV18 and TRBJ2-7; 7 bases match TRBD1. Trimming cost V 3 bases and J 9 bases; bases outside gene matches: 11. This CDR3 is built from 14 residues. CDR1 and CDR2 from the germline V gene are KGHSH and LQKENI. The CDR3 loop reads CASSPLLEQGRQYF. CDR3 DNA sequence: TGTGCCAGCTCACCTCTACTCGAACAGGGGAGGCAGTACTTC. The entire variable domain, with the rest obtained from reference TRBV18 and TRBJ2-7, is as follows: NAGVMQNPRHLVRRRGQEARLRCSPMKGHSHVYWYRQLPEEGLKFMVYLQKENIIDESGMPKERFSAEFPKEGPSILRIQQVVRGDSAAYFCASSPLLEQGRQYFGPGTRLTVT.

This chain joins TRBV13 and TRBJ2-4; D gene uncertain. V lost 0 bases and J lost 6, with 6 bases in between. CDR1 is PRHDT, CDR2 FYEKMQ, per germline (reference sequence). The CDR3 sequence is 13 residues long. CDR3 in DNA: TGTGCCAGCAGCTTAGGACGTCTAAACATTCAGTACTTC. Translating it yields CASSLGRLNIQYF.